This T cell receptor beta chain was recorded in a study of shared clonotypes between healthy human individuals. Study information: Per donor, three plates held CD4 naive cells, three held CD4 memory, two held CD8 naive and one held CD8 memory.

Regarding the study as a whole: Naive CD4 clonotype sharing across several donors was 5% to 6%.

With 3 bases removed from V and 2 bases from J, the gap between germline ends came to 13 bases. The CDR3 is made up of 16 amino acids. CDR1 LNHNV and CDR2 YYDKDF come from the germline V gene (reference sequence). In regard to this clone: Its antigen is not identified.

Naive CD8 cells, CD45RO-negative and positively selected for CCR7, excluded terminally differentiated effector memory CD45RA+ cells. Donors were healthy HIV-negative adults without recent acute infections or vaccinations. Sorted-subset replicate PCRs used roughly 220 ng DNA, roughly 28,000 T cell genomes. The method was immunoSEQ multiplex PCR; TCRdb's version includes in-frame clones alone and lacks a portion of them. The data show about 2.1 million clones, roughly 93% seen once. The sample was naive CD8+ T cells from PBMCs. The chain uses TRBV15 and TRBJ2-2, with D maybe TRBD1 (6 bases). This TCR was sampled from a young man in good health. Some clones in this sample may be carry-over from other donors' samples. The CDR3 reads CATSSRTGSNTGELFF. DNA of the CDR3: TGTGCCACCAGCAGTCGAACAGGGTCCAACACCGGGGAGCTGTTTTTT.